This TCR beta chain was captured by sequencing in a study of cytomegalovirus exposure and HLA in healthy donors. Sequencing used immunoSEQ multiplex PCR; TCRdb keeps in-frame clones, though not all of them. The sample lists about 170,000 clones; 85% to 90% were seen once. Regarding the study as a whole: Cytomegalovirus association was assigned to over 150 TCR beta chains. In vitro testing confirmed a few CMV-associated chains as specific for CMV antigens.

A note on this clone: Its antigen is still unknown.

The CDR3 runs 15 residues. Trimming stripped 0 bases from V and 4 bases from J, with 14 bases between. Germline assignment: CDR1 SGHNT and CDR2 YYREEE (reference sequence). Sequencing was performed on PBMCs. The rearrangement joins TRBV5-4 to TRBJ2-7; D may be TRBD2 (6 bases). The receptor was derived from a woman aged 18-29 years in good health and CMV-seropositive. CDR3 in amino acids: CASSLAGRGQYEQYF. The CDR3 nucleotides are TGTGCCAGCAGCTTGGCAGGGCGGGGTCAGTACGAGCAGTACTTC.